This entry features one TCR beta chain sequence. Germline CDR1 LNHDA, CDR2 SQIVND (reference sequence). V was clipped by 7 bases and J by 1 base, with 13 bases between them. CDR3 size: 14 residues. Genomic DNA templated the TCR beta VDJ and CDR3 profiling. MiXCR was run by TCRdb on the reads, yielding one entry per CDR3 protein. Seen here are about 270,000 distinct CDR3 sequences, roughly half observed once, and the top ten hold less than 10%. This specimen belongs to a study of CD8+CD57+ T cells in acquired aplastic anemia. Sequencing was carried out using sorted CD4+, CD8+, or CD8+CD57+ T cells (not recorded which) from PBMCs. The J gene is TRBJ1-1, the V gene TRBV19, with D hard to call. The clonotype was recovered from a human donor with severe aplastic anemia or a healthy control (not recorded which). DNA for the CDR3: TGTGCCAGTACCGCCCTAAAATGGAACACTGAAGCTTTCTTT. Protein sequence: CASTALKWNTEAFF.